Listed below are T cell receptor beta chains from one sample, sequenced in a study of blood T cell repertoires in COVID-19. The table came from immunoSEQ multiplex PCR; TCRdb's copy has only in-frame clones and leaves some out. The sample lists a few hundred thousand clones, about 88% occurring once. Source material: PBMCs or T cells enriched from blood (not recorded which). These receptors all stem from a woman aged 25 to 39 who had recovered from COVID-19. Each CDR3 is given with its conserved first and last residue. The D gene is left open where the match is weak. Part of the rows lack a size; the others show once, few, many or a class for expanded clones.

>-|TRBJ1-1|TRBV2|-
TGTGCCAGCAGTGAAGGAAACGGTCGAGAGGCTTTCTTT
CASSEGNGREAFF
>TRBD1|TRBJ1-4|TRBV6-5|-
TGTGCCAGCAGAAGGGACAGCTATAATGAAAAACTGTTTTTT
CASRRDSYNEKLFF
>TRBD1|TRBJ1-2|TRBV11-2|-
TGTGCCAGCAGCTCGACAGGGGGAACTCGTGGCTACACCTTC
CASSSTGGTRGYTF
>-|TRBJ2-1|TRBV10-1|few
TGCGCCAGCAGTCGCCGGGATCCAGGCAATGAGCAGTTCTTC
CASSRRDPGNEQFF
>-|TRBJ2-5|TRBV19|-
TGTGCCAGTAGTATAGGACTCCGCCAGGAGACCCAGTACTTC
CASSIGLRQETQYF
>-|TRBJ1-3|TRBV25-1|-
TGTGCCAGCAGGGACTCCCACTCTGGAAACACCATATATTTT
CASRDSHSGNTIYF
>TRBD1|TRBJ2-3|TRBV19|-
TGTGCCAGTAGTACAACAGGGGGCAATACGCAGTATTTT
CASSTTGGNTQYF
>TRBD1|TRBJ2-7|TRBV6-6|-
TGTGCCAGCAGTCCACAGGGGATGGGCGACGAGCAGTACTTC
CASSPQGMGDEQYF
>-|TRBJ2-2|TRBV9|-
TGTGCCAGCAGCGTAGGCGGGGTGAACACCGGGGAGCTGTTTTTT
CASSVGGVNTGELFF
>TRBD1|TRBJ2-7|TRBV19|-
TGTGCCAGTAGTGTGGACAGGAGCTCCTACGAGCAGTACTTC
CASSVDRSSYEQYF
>-|TRBJ1-3|TRBV28|-
TGTGCCAGCACCCCAGGGGCTGGAAACACCATATATTTT
CASTPGAGNTIYF
>TRBD1|TRBJ1-2|TRBV7-2|-
TGTGCCAGCAGTTATGACAGGGAACGGGCCTATGGCTACACCTTC
CASSYDRERAYGYTF
>-|TRBJ1-2|TRBV30|once
TGTGCCTGGAGGGGGGGAGGCTACACCTTC
CAWRGGGYTF
>-|TRBJ1-6|TRBV7-9|few
TGTGCCAGCAGCTTGGGCGAGGCCCGGGGTTCACCCCTCCACTTT
CASSLGEARGSPLHF
>-|TRBJ2-2|TRBV7-2|few
TGTGCCAGCAGTTCCTACAGGGCTCTGAACACCGGGGAGCTGTTTTTT
CASSSYRALNTGELFF
>-|TRBJ1-3|TRBV19|-
TGTGCCAGTAGTCTAACGTGGGGGCCTGGAAACACCATATATTTT
CASSLTWGPGNTIYF
>-|TRBJ1-1|TRBV7-9|-
TGTGCCAGCAGCTTATGGGGGGATGCTGAAGCTTTCTTT
CASSLWGDAEAFF
>-|TRBJ1-1|TRBV2|-
TGTGCCAGCAGTGCCGGGAACACTGAAGCTTTCTTT
CASSAGNTEAFF
>-|TRBJ1-2|TRBV4-1|many
TGCGCCAGCAGCCAAGATACAGGGTTGGGCTACACCTTC
CASSQDTGLGYTF
>-|TRBJ2-1|TRBV20-1|-
TGCAGTGCTAGTCAGGCCCCGGATGAGCAGTTCTTC
CSASQAPDEQFF
>TRBD1|TRBJ2-3|TRBV13|once
TGTGCCAGCAGCTTAGGTCCCCGACAGGGTGAGGGCACAGATACGCAGTATTTT
CASSLGPRQGEGTDTQYF
>-|TRBJ1-2|TRBV18|-
TGTGCCAGCTCACCCCCCGGACAAACTCTTAACTATGGCTACACCTTC
CASSPPGQTLNYGYTF
>-|TRBJ1-4|TRBV23-1|-
TGCGCCAGCAGTCAACGGGCCATCCCTAGCCGAATAACTAATGAAAAACTGTTTTTT
CASSQRAIPSRITNEKLFF
>TRBD2|TRBJ2-2|TRBV7-2|-
TGTGCCAGCAGGTCGGGACTAGCGGGGAATCGGAGGGAGCTGTTTTTT
CASRSGLAGNRRELFF
>-|TRBJ1-4|TRBV6-5|-
TGTGCCAGCAGTCTGGGCGCAACTAATGAAAAACTGTTTTTT
CASSLGATNEKLFF
>-|TRBJ1-5|TRBV2|-
TGTGCCAGCAGGCTTACCGACAGGAATCAGCCCCAGCATTTT
CASRLTDRNQPQHF
>TRBD1|TRBJ1-2|TRBV28|-
TGTGCCAGCAGTTTAGGGGACAGAAACTATGGCTACACCTTC
CASSLGDRNYGYTF
>-|TRBJ1-5|TRBV7-9|few
TGTGCCAGCAGCCTCGGGATCGCACGGCCCCAGCATTTT
CASSLGIARPQHF
>-|TRBJ1-2|TRBV5-4|-
TGTGCCAGCAGCTCTAAGACAGACTTGAACTATGGCTACACCTTC
CASSSKTDLNYGYTF
>-|TRBJ1-1|TRBV11-2|-
TGTGCCAGCAGCTTAACGGGGAGTGAAGCTTTCTTT
CASSLTGSEAFF
>TRBD1|TRBJ1-2|TRBV2|-
TGTGCCAGCAGTGAAGCGGGACAGGGGTATGGCTACACCTTC
CASSEAGQGYGYTF
>TRBD2|TRBJ2-2|TRBV2|-
TGTGCCAGCATTTTCCTAGCGGGGGACCGCACCGGGGAGCTGTTTTTT
CASIFLAGDRTGELFF
>TRBD1|TRBJ1-1|TRBV27|-
TGTGCCAGCAGGATCCACACGGCAAGACAGGGTTTCCCTCTGATCCCTATGAACACTGAAGCTTTCTTT
CASRIHTARQGFPLIPMNTEAFF
>TRBD2|TRBJ2-2|TRBV11-2|-
TGTGCCAGCAGCCCCAGCGGGGAAGGCTCCGGGGAGCTGTTTTTT
CASSPSGEGSGELFF
>-|TRBJ2-5|TRBV5-6|-
TGTGCCAGCAGCTTGTACAACCAAGAGACCCAGTACTTC
CASSLYNQETQYF
>-|TRBJ1-1|TRBV19|-
TGTGCCAGTAGTAATCAGGGCTCCCGGACCACTGAAGCTTTCTTT
CASSNQGSRTTEAFF
>-|TRBJ1-2|TRBV5-6|-
TGTGCCAGCAGCTTGGTAACCGCAGGGAACTATGGCTACACCTTC
CASSLVTAGNYGYTF
>-|TRBJ1-2|TRBV30|-
TGTGCCTGGAGTGTACCCAGGGAGGCCGATTACTATGGCTACACCTTC
CAWSVPREADYYGYTF
>TRBD2|TRBJ2-7|TRBV6-1|-
TGTGCCAGCAGTTCTAGCGGGGGGCCCCTCTACGAGCAGTACTTC
CASSSSGGPLYEQYF
>TRBD1|TRBJ1-2|TRBV6-5|-
TGTGCCAGCAGTACCGGACAGGCTAACTATGGCTACACCTTC
CASSTGQANYGYTF
>TRBD1|TRBJ1-2|TRBV6-5|once
TGTGCCACAGCCTTAGAGGGGGCGCAAGGCTATGGCTACACCTTC
CATALEGAQGYGYTF
>-|TRBJ1-6|TRBV28|-
TGTGCCAGCAGTTTACCGGGACAAAGAAGGTATTCACCCCTCCACTTT
CASSLPGQRRYSPLHF
>-|TRBJ2-5|TRBV27|-
TGTGCCAGCAGCACACAGGGCTGGAGGCAAGAGACCCAGTACTTC
CASSTQGWRQETQYF
>-|TRBJ1-5|TRBV12-3/TRBV12-4|-
TGTGCCAGCAGCGACTATAGCAATCAGCCCCAGCATTTT
CASSDYSNQPQHF
>TRBD1|TRBJ2-3|TRBV27|once
TGTGCCAGCAGTTTAACAGGGGTCGGAGTAGATACGCAGTATTTT
CASSLTGVGVDTQYF
>TRBD1|TRBJ1-2|TRBV5-1|-
TGCGCCAGCAGCTTGGTCCAGGGGGCGGGTGGCTACACCTTC
CASSLVQGAGGYTF
>-|TRBJ2-5|TRBV9|-
TGTGCCAGCAGCGTAGAAATGGGCGGGGTAGTGACCCAGTACTTC
CASSVEMGGVVTQYF
>-|TRBJ1-2|TRBV7-2|-
TGTGCCAGCAGCTTAGTAGGACAGAACCCCTATGGCTACACCTTC
CASSLVGQNPYGYTF
>TRBD1|TRBJ1-6|TRBV30|-
TGTGCCTGGAGTGTCTCAGGACAGGGGCGCTCACCCCTCCACTTT
CAWSVSGQGRSPLHF
>-|TRBJ2-3|TRBV12-3/TRBV12-4|once
TGTGCCAGCAGCCTAACAGATACGCAGTATTTT
CASSLTDTQYF
>TRBD1|TRBJ1-4|TRBV5-1|-
TGCGCCAGCAGCGTCAACACAGGGGCAACTAATGAAAAACTGTTTTTT
CASSVNTGATNEKLFF
>-|TRBJ2-1|TRBV19|-
TGTGCCAGTAGTCCCGACAGGACCTACAATGAGCAGTTCTTC
CASSPDRTYNEQFF
>TRBD2|TRBJ2-5|TRBV7-6|-
TGTGCCAGCAGCTTAGGGGGGGGACTAGTTGAGACCCAGTACTTC
CASSLGGGLVETQYF
>-|TRBJ2-3|TRBV18|-
TGTGCCAGCTCTGAGGGGGATGATACGCAGTATTTT
CASSEGDDTQYF